One and the same sample provided the 24 T cell receptor beta chains below, sequenced in a study of blood T cell repertoires in COVID-19. The method was immunoSEQ multiplex PCR; TCRdb's version includes in-frame clones alone and lacks a portion of them. The repertoire has about 250,000 clones, roughly four fifths of them found once; the top ten carry around a sixth. The sample was peripheral blood. All receptors come from a person between 65 and 79 years old with COVID-19, enrolled during active disease.

J is TRBJ2-1 and V is TRBV28; D perhaps matches TRBD1 (6 bases). This CDR3 has 15 amino acids. The germline gives CDR1 MDHEN, CDR2 SYDVKM. V lost 5 bases, J lost 7 bases, and 18 bases lay in between. In DNA form, the CDR3 reads TGTGCCAGCAGTGAGACAAGAGGACAGAAAAATGAGCAGTTCTTC. This gives the protein CASSETRGQKNEQFF.

The rearrangement joins TRBV5-5 to TRBJ2-1; 9 positions agree with TRBD2. The CDR3 consists of 17 residues. Per germline, CDR1 SGHKS and CDR2 YYEKEE (reference sequence). The trim removed 2 bases at V and 7 bases at J, leaving 13 bases unmatched. CDR3 amino acids: CASSLRLAGWAMNEQFF. Here the CDR3 DNA reads TGTGCCAGCAGCTTACGGCTAGCGGGATGGGCGATGAATGAGCAGTTCTTC.

The gene calls are TRBV5-5 and TRBJ2-7; D ambiguous. This CDR3 is built from 16 residues. Germline V lookup: CDR1 SGHKS, CDR2 YYEKEE (reference sequence). V was shortened by 1 base and J by 0 bases, with 14 bases between the two germline ends. CDR3 DNA sequence: TGTGCCAGCAGCTTGTCGCCGAGAATACGCTCCTACGAGCAGTACTTC. Protein sequence: CASSLSPRIRSYEQYF.

This sequence joins TRBV5-1 and TRBJ2-1; 11 bases fit TRBD2. Germline CDR1 SGHRS, CDR2 YFSETQ. Germline trimming cut 5 bases from V and 16 bases from J; bases unmatched to any gene: 14. This CDR3 is built from 14 residues. This CDR3 is CASRPTSGSLLFFF. The CDR3 DNA is TGCGCCAGCAGACCAACTAGCGGGAGTCTTTTGTTTTTCTTC.

The chain uses TRBV9 and TRBJ2-3, with 9 positions matching TRBD2. V was clipped by 1 base and J by 5 bases; unmatched bases: 8. This CDR3 region has 16 residues. Germline-derived CDR1 and CDR2 are SGDLS and YYNGEE. CDR3 nucleotides: TGTGCCAGCAGCGTAATGGCGGGAGGGCCGATAGATACGCAGTATTTT. It is translated as CASSVMAGGPIDTQYF. Full variable domain (missing parts from reference TRBV9 and TRBJ2-3): DSGVTQTPKHLITATGQRVTLRCSPRSGDLSVYWYQQSLDQGLQFLIQYYNGEERAKGNILERFSAQQFPDLHSELNLSSLELGDSALYFCASSVMAGGPIDTQYFGPGTRLTVL.

The chain has TRBV4-1 and TRBJ1-1; 8 bases align to TRBD1. Per germline, CDR1 MGHRA and CDR2 YSYEKL. CDR3 length: 18 amino acids. V lost 0 bases, J lost 4 bases, and 13 bases stayed unmatched. CDR3 bases: TGCGCCAGCAGCCAAGATCGGCAGGGGGCGATAAGATCCACTGAAGCTTTCTTT. It yields the protein CASSQDRQGAIRSTEAFF.

V is TRBV14 and J is TRBJ1-6; weak D call: TRBD1 (6 bases). Trimming took off 4 bases at V and 8 bases at J, with 18 bases between the two ends. Per germline, CDR1 SGHDN and CDR2 FVKESK. The CDR3 covers 16 residues. CDR3 loop: CASSLAGQLGDSPLHF. In nucleotides, the CDR3 is TGTGCCAGCAGCCTAGCTGGACAGTTGGGTGATTCACCCCTCCACTTT.

V gene TRBV7-2 combines with J gene TRBJ1-5, with no clear D. Germline lookup yields CDR1 SGHTA and CDR2 FQGNSA. The V gene lost 5 bases and the J gene lost 0 bases, with 11 bases spanning the gap. This CDR3 comprises 15 residues. The CDR3 reads CASSQRPDSNQPQHF. In DNA, the CDR3 is TGTGCCAGCAGCCAACGCCCAGATAGCAATCAGCCCCAGCATTTT. Supplemented by reference TRBV7-2 and TRBJ1-5, the full variable domain reads GAGVSQSPSNKVTEKGKDVELRCDPISGHTALYWYRQSLGQGLEFLIYFQGNSAPDKSGLPSDRFSAERTGGSVSTLTIQRTQQEDSAVYLCASSQRPDSNQPQHFGDGTRLSIL.

This chain uses TRBV27 with TRBJ2-5; possible D gene TRBD2, 5 bases. The CDR3 loop spans 18 amino acids. The germline V gene encodes CDR1 MNHEY and CDR2 SMNVEV (reference sequence). With 4 bases removed from V and 5 bases from J, the gap between germline ends came to 26 bases. Here the CDR3 DNA reads TGTGCCAGCAGTTCACGATTGTCTCGGACCGGGAACTCGGAGACCCAGTACTTC. This encodes CASSSRLSRTGNSETQYF.

This clone was observed a handful of times. V gene TRBV7-8 combines with J gene TRBJ1-5; TRBD1 matches at 8 bases. Germline CDR1 and CDR2: SGHVS and FQNEAQ. With V trimmed by 1 base and J by 7 bases, 6 bases remained unmatched. The CDR3 runs to 15 residues. The CDR3 nucleotides are TGTGCCAGCAGCTTAGTTCAGGGGGCACAACAGCCCCAGCATTTT. Translation gives CASSLVQGAQQPQHF.

This clone came up a few times. The CDR3 nucleotides read TGTGCCAGCAGCGTGGGGAGTTTTCAAGGTGAAGCTTTCTTT. Amino acid sequence: CASSVGSFQGEAFF. The gene calls are TRBV9 and TRBJ1-1; no definite D call. V was trimmed by 2 bases and J by 7 bases, leaving 15 bases between them. CDR3 size: 14 residues. Germline lookup yields CDR1 SGDLS and CDR2 YYNGEE.

The rearrangement joins TRBV5-3 to TRBJ2-7; TRBD2 is a possible D gene (6 bases). TRBV5-3 is annotated as an ORF whose role is uncertain. V lost 4 bases and J lost 2, with 13 bases in between. This CDR3 spans 14 amino acids. DNA of the CDR3: TGTGCCAGAAGCGAACGGGACTGCCCCTACGAGCAGTACTTC. Protein product: CARSERDCPYEQYF.

The rearrangement joins TRBV18 to TRBJ1-5; possibly TRBD1 for D (5 bases). The CDR3 is 15 amino acids. The germline V and J ends were trimmed by 3 bases and 1 base, with 10 bases remaining between them. Germline V gene sequence: CDR1 KGHSH, CDR2 LQKENI. The chain's CDR3 is CASSPGGSSNQPQHF. CDR3 nucleotide sequence: TGTGCCAGCTCACCGGGGGGTTCGAGCAATCAGCCCCAGCATTTT. Looking up the rest from reference TRBV18 and TRBJ1-5 gives the full variable domain: NAGVMQNPRHLVRRRGQEARLRCSPMKGHSHVYWYRQLPEEGLKFMVYLQKENIIDESGMPKERFSAEFPKEGPSILRIQQVVRGDSAAYFCASSPGGSSNQPQHFGDGTRLSIL.

This chain connects TRBV2 to TRBJ2-7; D is unresolved. CDR1 and CDR2 (germline): SNHLY, FYNNEI. The CDR3 sequence is 13 residues long. Between the trimmed V and J ends, which lost 3 bases and 3 bases, there was a span of 9 bases. CDR3 DNA: TGTGCCAGCAGTGAGAGAGTATTCTACGAGCAGTACTTC. Protein product: CASSERVFYEQYF.

This clone was seen only a few times. This chain uses TRBV19 with TRBJ1-2; 7 bases agree with TRBD1. Germline V gene sequence: CDR1 LNHDA, CDR2 SQIVND (reference sequence). CDR3 length: 11 residues. The J segment lost 9 bases and the V segment lost 6 bases, leaving 4 bases of the junction unmatched. This CDR3 reads CASSRTGRYTF. The CDR3 DNA reads TGTGCCAGTAGCCGGACAGGACGCTACACCTTC.

V and J are TRBV3-1 (or the pseudogene TRBV3-2) and TRBJ2-1, with unresolved D. This CDR3 is 15 amino acids long. The germline V gene has CDR1 LGHDT and CDR2 YNNKEL (reference sequence). V lost 1 base, J lost 10 bases, and 17 bases lay in between. The CDR3 sequence is CASSQGVKPEREQFF. The CDR3 DNA follows: TGTGCCAGCAGCCAAGGTGTTAAGCCCGAACGCGAGCAGTTCTTC.

This clone was observed a single time. The V call is TRBV12-3 or TRBV12-4, the J call TRBJ2-2, with unresolved D. CDR3 length equals 12 residues. Trimming shortened V by 7 bases and J by 5 bases, and 8 bases separated the two germline ends. DNA of the CDR3: TGTGCCAGCACCCCTAGGACCGGGGAGCTGTTTTTT. Protein sequence: CASTPRTGELFF.

V gene TRBV6-2 or TRBV6-3 combines with J gene TRBJ2-7; 9 bases align to TRBD1. Per the germline V gene, CDR1 is MNHEY and CDR2 is SVGEGT. Trimming took 6 bases from V and 3 from J; bases not matched to a gene: 15. This CDR3 is built from 17 residues. Written as DNA, the CDR3 is TGTGCCAGCAGCCCCGCTCTTCTTAGACAGGGGGACTACGAGCAGTACTTC. As protein: CASSPALLRQGDYEQYF.

This clone showed up just once. The gene calls are TRBV11-2 and TRBJ1-3; D uncertain. The ends were cut back, 3 bases at V and 0 bases at J, with 9 bases in the middle. The CDR3 contains 15 residues. CDR1 is SGHAT and CDR2 is FQNNGV in the germline V gene. CDR3 region: CASSFLRTSGNTIYF. In nucleotides, the CDR3 is TGTGCCAGCAGCTTCCTGAGAACCTCTGGAAACACCATATATTTT.

The chain recombines TRBV28 with TRBJ2-7, with 7 bases aligning to TRBD2. Germline V lookup: CDR1 MDHEN, CDR2 SYDVKM. The CDR3 spans 16 residues. Trimming took 1 base from V and 7 from J; bases not matched to a gene: 13. CDR3 DNA sequence: TGTGCCAGCAGTTTATTTATGGGGGGACTATCGGGTGAGCAGTACTTC. Its protein product is CASSLFMGGLSGEQYF.

This clone was found once. The chain combines TRBV19 with TRBJ1-2; tentatively, D is TRBD1 (6 bases). There are 16 residues in the CDR3. The germline CDR1 and CDR2 sequences are LNHDA and SQIVND (reference sequence). The V and J ends lost 9 bases and 4 bases respectively, with 24 bases between them. The CDR3: CASEGPGTRKFYGYTF. In DNA form, the CDR3 reads TGTGCCAGCGAGGGGCCGGGGACAAGAAAGTTCTATGGCTACACCTTC. Full variable domain (remainder filled in from reference TRBV19 and TRBJ1-2): DGGITQSPKYLFRKEGQNVTLSCEQNLNHDAMYWYRQDPGQGLRLIYYSQIVNDFQKGDIAEGYSVSREKKESFPLTVTSAQKNPTAFYLCASEGPGTRKFYGYTFGSGTRLTVV.

This chain joins TRBV30 and TRBJ2-3; TRBD2 is a possible D gene (5 bases). Trimming removed 7 bases from V and 0 bases from J, with 14 bases in between. The germline CDR1 and CDR2 sequences are GTSNPN and SVGIG (reference sequence). The CDR3 sequence is 14 residues long. The DNA for the CDR3 is TGTGCCTACAAAAGGAGCGGAAGCACAGATACGCAGTATTTT. It yields the protein CAYKRSGSTDTQYF.

The chain links TRBV6-5 to TRBJ1-4; 8 bases are a match to TRBD1. Trimming at V came to 6 bases and at J to 5 bases, leaving 8 bases not matched to a gene. This CDR3 has 15 residues. Germline CDR1 reads MNHEY; CDR2 reads SVGAGI. The CDR3 DNA is TGTGCCAGCAGCCCCAGGGGGCCAGGGAATGAAAAACTGTTTTTT. This gives the protein CASSPRGPGNEKLFF.

This sequence joins TRBV20-1 and TRBJ2-5; possibly TRBD1 or TRBD2 for D (5 bases each). The V end lost 3 bases, the J end lost 7 bases, and 12 bases lay between the germline ends. The CDR3 length is 12 residues. Germline V CDR1 and CDR2: DFQATT, SNEGSKA (reference sequence). CDR3 protein: CSASGTGGTQYF. In nucleotides, the CDR3 is TGCAGTGCTAGTGGGACCGGAGGGACCCAGTACTTC.